These T cell receptor beta chains were read from a single sample in a study of cytomegalovirus exposure and HLA in healthy donors. Sequenced by immunoSEQ multiplex PCR; TCRdb stores in-frame clones only, minus some. The sample shows around 170,000 clones, around four fifths of them seen only once. Sequenced material: PBMCs. Every receptor here comes from a woman in her 50s in good health and CMV-seropositive. CDR3s include the opening cysteine and the closing phenylalanine or tryptophan. The D gene is left open where the match is weak. Clone size is shown for a subset of rows, as once, few, many or a class of expanded clone.

j_call d_call v_call clone_size cdr3_nt cdr3_aa
TRBJ1-4 TRBD1 TRBV6-1 once TGTGCCAGCAGCGGACAGGGGCCAACTAATGAAAAACTGTTTTTT CASSGQGPTNEKLFF
TRBJ2-1 TRBD2 TRBV7-9 - TGTGCCAGCAGGGAGACTAGCGGATACAATGAGCAGTTCTTC CASRETSGYNEQFF
TRBJ2-7 - TRBV7-2 once TGTGCCAGCAGCAAGAACCCGCCCACTAGCAATTCCTACGAGCAGTACTTC CASSKNPPTSNSYEQYF
TRBJ1-1 - TRBV6-5 - TGTGCCAGCAGTCCCTCGGGGATGAACACTGAAGCTTTCTTT CASSPSGMNTEAFF
TRBJ2-3 TRBD2 TRBV4-1 - TGCGCCAGCAGCCAAGAAGATAGCGGGCGCACAGATACGCAGTATTTT CASSQEDSGRTDTQYF
TRBJ2-7 TRBD2 TRBV6-5 - TGTGCCAGCCGTGCTAGCGGTAGCTCCTACGAGCAGTACTTC CASRASGSSYEQYF
TRBJ2-7 - TRBV7-9 - TGTGCCAGCAGCCTCCGGGAGATCTCCGAGCAGTACTTC CASSLREISEQYF
TRBJ1-2 TRBD1 TRBV11-2 once TGTGCCAGCAGCTTAGTGGGACAGGGAATCGATGGCTACACCTTC CASSLVGQGIDGYTF
TRBJ1-3 TRBD1 TRBV9 - TGTGCCAGCAGCGTACGTCAGGGGGGCTCTGGAAACACCATATATTTT CASSVRQGGSGNTIYF
TRBJ2-2 TRBD1 TRBV6-6 - TGTGCCAGTTCACAGGGGGCAACCGGGGAGCTGTTTTTT CASSQGATGELFF
TRBJ1-3 TRBD1 TRBV5-1 - TGCGCCAGCAGCCAGACAGGGATCTCTGGAAACACCATATATTTT CASSQTGISGNTIYF
TRBJ2-7 - TRBV6-1 few TGTGCCAGCAGTGAAGACAGGGTCCCCGAGCAGTACTTC CASSEDRVPEQYF
TRBJ2-1 TRBD2 TRBV7-2 - TGTGCCAGCAAGGCAATACGGGGGGGCAATGAGCAGTTCTTC CASKAIRGGNEQFF
TRBJ1-1 - TRBV7-2 once TGTGCCAGCAGCTTATTCTATAACACTGAAGCTTTCTTT CASSLFYNTEAFF
TRBJ1-2 - TRBV6-1 - TGTGCCAGCAGTCCGGGGGGGACTAACTATGGCTACACCTTC CASSPGGTNYGYTF
TRBJ1-1 TRBD1 TRBV5-1 few TGCGCCAGCAGCCCGGACAGGGGGAACACTGAAGCTTTCTTT CASSPDRGNTEAFF
TRBJ1-2 TRBD1 TRBV6-6 - TGTGCCAGCAGTTACACGGGACAGAACTATGGCTACACCTTC CASSYTGQNYGYTF
TRBJ1-1 TRBD1 TRBV4-3 - TGCGCCAGCAGCCAAGATCTAGGAATCAGGACAGGGTCTAGAGCTTTCTTT CASSQDLGIRTGSRAFF
TRBJ1-1 - TRBV5-6 - TGTGCCAGCACCAGTAGGGGAATGAACACTGAAGCTTTCTTT CASTSRGMNTEAFF
TRBJ1-1 - TRBV6-6 - TGTGCCAGCACCAACGGGGGGGGAACTGAAGCTTTCTTT CASTNGGGTEAFF
TRBJ2-7 - TRBV14 - TGTGCCAGCAGCGCATACGACAGTTCCAGATACGAGCAGTACTTC CASSAYDSSRYEQYF
TRBJ2-5 - TRBV4-1 - TGCGCCAGCAGGGGGCAAGAAACCCAGTACTTC CASRGQETQYF
TRBJ1-1 - TRBV30 - TGTGCCTGGAGGGTAACAGGGAGCGCTGAAGCTTTCTTT CAWRVTGSAEAFF
TRBJ2-3 - TRBV4-3 - TGCGCCAGCAGCCAAGATGCGGACAGAAGCACAGATACGCAGTATTTT CASSQDADRSTDTQYF
TRBJ2-2 - TRBV18 - TGTGCCAGCTCACAGCGACAGGGGAGGGACACCGGGGAGCTGTTTTTT CASSQRQGRDTGELFF
TRBJ2-5 TRBD2 TRBV29-1 - TGCAGCGCCTTGACTAGCGGGGGAGAGACCCAGTACTTC CSALTSGGETQYF
TRBJ2-7 - TRBV6-1 few TGTGCCAGCAGTGAAGGAGTAAGCGCGACCTACGAGCAGTACTTC CASSEGVSATYEQYF
TRBJ1-3 - TRBV5-1 - TGCGCCAGCAGCTTGGAGATGGGCCTCTCTGGAAACACCATATATTTT CASSLEMGLSGNTIYF
TRBJ2-1 - TRBV2 - TGTGCCAGCAGTGAGGGCGGGACCTACAATGAGCAGTTCTTC CASSEGGTYNEQFF
TRBJ1-2 - TRBV4-2 - TGTGCCAGCAGCCAAGATAATGCGGTTAACTATGGCTACACCTTC CASSQDNAVNYGYTF
TRBJ2-3 - TRBV19 once TGTGCCAGTAGTATCGGACTGTTAGGCACAGATACGCAGTATTTT CASSIGLLGTDTQYF
TRBJ2-2 TRBD2 TRBV15 - TGTGCCACCAGCAGATGGACTAGCGGGGGGACCGGGGAGCTGTTTTTT CATSRWTSGGTGELFF
TRBJ1-4 TRBD1 TRBV5-4 few TGTGCCAGCAGCTCACAGGGGGCTCCTGAAAAACTGTTTTTT CASSSQGAPEKLFF
TRBJ1-2 - TRBV18 - TGTGCCAGCTCACCCCAAACCGGGGGGGCTGGGTATGGCTACACCTTC CASSPQTGGAGYGYTF
TRBJ2-3 TRBD1 TRBV4-2 - TGTGCCAGCAGCCAAGTGACAGGGGGGGAAACAGATACGCAGTATTTT CASSQVTGGETDTQYF
TRBJ1-5 TRBD1 TRBV2 once TGTGCCAGCAGTCTGGGACAGAATCAGCCCCAGCATTTT CASSLGQNQPQHF
TRBJ1-5 - TRBV5-5 - TGTGCCAGCAGCTCGTACCCATCAGGGAATCAGCCCCAGCATTTT CASSSYPSGNQPQHF